This T cell receptor (beta chain) derives from a study of human T cells and chemical hapten exposure. Time point denoted: patch test 1, 2 weeks after DPC sensitization. Treatment of the sample: therapeutic diphenylcyclopropenone sensitization with weekly scalp DPC. This clonotype was recorded at least ten times. TCRdb re-analysed the RACE reads in MiXCR, keeping a single row per CDR3 protein. The repertoire holds nearly 350,000 distinct CDR3 sequences, with about 7% as singletons. The CDR3 covers 18 residues. Trimming removed 5 bases at V and 5 bases at J, with 27 bases between. The chain links TRBV12-3 or TRBV12-4 to TRBJ1-2; TRBD1 might be the D (5 bases). The TCR sequence derives from a woman under 30 with alopecia areata. Some clones in this sample may be carry-over from other donors' samples. The sequencing here drew on whole blood, taken in connection with sensitization to the hapten diphenylcyclopropenone (DPC). The CDR3, as DNA: TGTGCCAGCAGTGGTCTAAGGGGCTTGGACAACTCTCCATATGGCTACACCTTC. This encodes CASSGLRGLDNSPYGYTF.